This T cell receptor (beta chain) was profiled in a study of post-analysis software for immune sequencing data. About the research overall: In terms of disease course, relapsing-remitting, secondary progressive and progressive-relapsing multiple sclerosis were included. Findings and limits, study-wide: In multiple sclerosis, normalized Chao1 diversity was significantly below that of controls. Patients showed TRBV5-6, TRBV5-1 and TRBV20-1 among a few TRBV segments more frequent than in controls.

This clonotype showed up just a few times. Antigen: not known. Trimming took off 1 base at V and 2 bases at J, with 11 bases between the two ends. The CDR3 contains 15 residues. Germline lookup yields CDR1 SEHNR and CDR2 FQNEAQ (reference sequence). Prepared libraries of TCR beta cDNA carried unique molecular identifiers. Using its own MiXCR run on the PCR reads, TCRdb lists one record per CDR3 protein. The table shows about 400,000 distinct CDR3 sequences, with less than 40% occurring only once. The sample was blood. The chain carries TRBV7-9 and TRBJ2-5, with unresolved D. The receptor was isolated from a girl between 5 and 17 years old with multiple sclerosis. CDR3 sequence: CASSLVLGPQETQYF. The CDR3 coding sequence is TGTGCCAGCAGCTTAGTTTTAGGGCCTCAAGAGACCCAGTACTTC.